This T cell receptor beta chain is from a study of cytomegalovirus exposure and HLA in healthy donors. Study findings and constraints: Analysis was carried out at a later point, and it linked a missense DCLRE1C variant to TCR beta V- and J-gene trimming.

Likely unrecorded immune exposures existed in these nominally healthy donors. The PCR contained 60 Vbeta and 13 Jbeta primers. Using immunoSEQ multiplex PCR, the repertoire was profiled, and TCRdb retains in-frame clones only, with some absent. In the table there are 85,000 to 100,000 clones, 90% of which are singletons. This CDR3 contains 16 residues. Germline loops: CDR1 LGHNA, CDR2 YSLEER. Points on this clone: The antigen is unknown.

The source material was PBMCs. This clonotype originated in a man between 18 and 35 years old in good health and CMV-seronegative. This chain uses TRBV4-3 with TRBJ2-5; a possible D gene is TRBD1 (6 bases). TRBJ2-7 explains the end of the DNA better; the J call may be wrong. DNA for the CDR3: TGCGCCAGCAGCCAAAGAGTTGACGGACAGATCTACGAGCAGTACTTC. Its translation: CASSQRVDGQIYEQYF.